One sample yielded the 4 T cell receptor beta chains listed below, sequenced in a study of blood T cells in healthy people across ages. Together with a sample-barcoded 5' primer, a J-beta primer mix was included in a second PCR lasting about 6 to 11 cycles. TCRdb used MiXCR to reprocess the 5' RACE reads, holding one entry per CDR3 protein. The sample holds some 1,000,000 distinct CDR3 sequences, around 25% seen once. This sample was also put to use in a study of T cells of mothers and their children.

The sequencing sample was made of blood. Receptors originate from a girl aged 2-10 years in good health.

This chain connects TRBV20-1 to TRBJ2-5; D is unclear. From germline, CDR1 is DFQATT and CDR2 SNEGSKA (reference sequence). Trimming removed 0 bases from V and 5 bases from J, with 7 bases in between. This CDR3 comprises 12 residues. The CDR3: CSARESRETQYF. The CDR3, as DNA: TGCAGTGCTAGAGAATCCAGGGAGACCCAGTACTTC.

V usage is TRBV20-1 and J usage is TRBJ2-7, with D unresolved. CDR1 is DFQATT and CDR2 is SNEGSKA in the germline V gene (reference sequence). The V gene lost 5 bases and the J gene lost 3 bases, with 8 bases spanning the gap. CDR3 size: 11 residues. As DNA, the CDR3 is TGCAGTGCTGCCGGCATCTACGAGCAGTACTTC. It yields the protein CSAAGIYEQYF.

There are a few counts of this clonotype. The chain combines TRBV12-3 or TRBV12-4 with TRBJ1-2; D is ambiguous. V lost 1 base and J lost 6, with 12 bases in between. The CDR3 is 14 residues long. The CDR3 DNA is TGTGCCAGCAGTTTAGAGGGTTTTTACGATGGCTACACCTTC. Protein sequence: CASSLEGFYDGYTF.

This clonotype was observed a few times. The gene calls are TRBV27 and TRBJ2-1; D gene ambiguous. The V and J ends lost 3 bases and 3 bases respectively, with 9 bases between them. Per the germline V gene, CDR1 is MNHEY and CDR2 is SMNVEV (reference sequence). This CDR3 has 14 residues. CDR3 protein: CASSFNSLYNEQFF. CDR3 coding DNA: TGTGCCAGCAGTTTTAATTCCCTCTACAATGAGCAGTTCTTC.